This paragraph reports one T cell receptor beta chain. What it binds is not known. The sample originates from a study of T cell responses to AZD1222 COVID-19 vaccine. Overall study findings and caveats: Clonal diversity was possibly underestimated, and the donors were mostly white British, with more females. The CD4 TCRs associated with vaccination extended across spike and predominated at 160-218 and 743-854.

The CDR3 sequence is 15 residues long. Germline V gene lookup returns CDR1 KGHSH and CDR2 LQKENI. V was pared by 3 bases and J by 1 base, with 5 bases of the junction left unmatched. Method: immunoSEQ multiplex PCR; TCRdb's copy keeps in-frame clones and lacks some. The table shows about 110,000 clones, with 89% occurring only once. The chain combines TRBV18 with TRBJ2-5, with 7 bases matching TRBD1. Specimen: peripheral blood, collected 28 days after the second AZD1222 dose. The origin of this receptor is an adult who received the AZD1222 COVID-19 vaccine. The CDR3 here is CASSPLPGGQETQYF. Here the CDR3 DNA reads TGTGCCAGCTCACCTTTGCCAGGGGGCCAAGAGACCCAGTACTTC.